These 14 T cell receptor beta chains were sequenced from one sample in a study of T cells after posttransplantation cyclophosphamide (dated by TCRdb to 2016 to 2018). Libraries were built with the immunoSEQ multiplex PCR assay. TCRdb mirrors the immuneACCESS table, restricted to in-frame sequences. Some clones are absent from its copies; in checked studies, under half trace to an unresolved V gene, and the reason for the others is unknown. The sample has 1,500 to 2,000 clones on record, roughly 85% of them singletons. The ten largest clonotypes hold approximately 20% of the sample. The treatment or condition label of this sample denotes: high-dose cyclophosphamide on days +3 and +4 as single-agent GVHD prophylaxis. Patients in the PTCy group got busulfan and fludarabine conditioning, a marrow graft from a related or unrelated donor, and cyclophosphamide on days +3 and +4. The sample was PBMCs, taken 300 days after allogeneic stem cell transplant with posttransplant cyclophosphamide. These receptors were taken from a male patient between 25 and 39 years old who received an allogeneic stem cell transplant from a related donor, was CMV-positive, and had acute GVHD only. Some T cells may originate with the graft donor following a transplant.

The CDR3 DNA is TGTGCCAGCAGCTTAATAGCGGGGTACGAGCAGTACTTC. Translating it yields CASSLIAGYEQYF. V usage is TRBV7-2 and J usage is TRBJ2-7, with 8 bases fitting TRBD2. Germline values: CDR1 SGHTA, CDR2 FQGNSA. The CDR3 runs to 13 residues. V shed 2 bases and J 4 bases; nucleotides not matched to a gene: 1.

The chain uses TRBV7-9 and TRBJ2-5; the D gene is possibly TRBD2 (6 bases). The CDR3 totals 15 residues. Trimming stripped 6 bases from V and 1 base from J, with 15 bases between. The V gene's germline CDR1 is SEHNR and CDR2 FQNEAQ (reference sequence). The CDR3 DNA reads TGTGCCAGCAGACCACCTGGGGGGTCCCAAGAGACCCAGTACTTC. It specifies CASRPPGGSQETQYF.

This chain connects TRBV27 to TRBJ1-1, with 8 bases aligning to TRBD1. CDR1 MNHEY and CDR2 SMNVEV come from the germline V gene (reference sequence). Losses at the gene ends were 0 bases for V and 5 bases for J; bases not matched to a gene: 8. CDR3 size: 16 residues. The CDR3 DNA follows: TGTGCCAGCAGTTTATCGATATATAGGGACAGGACTGAAGCTTTCTTT. The encoded protein is CASSLSIYRDRTEAFF.

Of note for this clone: One end of the junction is discordant with germline, which a read error may explain. Other DNA sequences in this specimen translate into the identical CDR3. As DNA, the CDR3 is TGCGCCAGCAGCCAAGATTTTAGCAGCTCCTATAATTCCCCCCTCCACTTT. It codes for CASSQDFSSSYNSPLHF. V usage is TRBV4-3 and J usage is TRBJ1-6; D call uncertain. This CDR3 comprises 17 residues. Germline CDR1 reads LGHNA; CDR2 reads YSLEER.

The chain carries TRBV7-3 and TRBJ2-1; D ambiguous. In germline, CDR1 is SGHTA, CDR2 FQGTGA. Between the trimmed V and J ends, which lost 5 bases and 9 bases, there was a span of 14 bases. This CDR3 comprises 13 residues. The CDR3: CASSTELGSEQFF. For the CDR3, the DNA is TGTGCCAGCAGCACCGAACTGGGCAGTGAGCAGTTCTTC.

This chain uses TRBV19 with TRBJ2-5; the D is unclear. Trimming pared 3 bases from V and 0 bases from J, leaving 17 bases between. The CDR3 covers 17 residues. The germline V gene has CDR1 LNHDA and CDR2 SQIVND (reference sequence). DNA of the CDR3: TGTGCCAGTAGTATCCGAGGAGTTGGCTCATACCAAGAGACCCAGTACTTC. It codes for CASSIRGVGSYQETQYF.

The rearrangement uses TRBV28 and TRBJ1-2, with 7 bases fitting TRBD1. Per the germline V gene, CDR1 is MDHEN and CDR2 is SYDVKM. The CDR3 runs 15 residues. J gave up 4 bases and V 4 bases, and 9 bases lay outside the gene matches. The CDR3 region is CASSSRTGFGYGYTF. The CDR3 DNA reads TGTGCCAGCAGTTCCCGGACAGGATTCGGCTATGGCTACACCTTC.

On this clone itself: Germline is not matched at one junction end, which may reflect a read error. The rearrangement joins TRBV10-3 to TRBJ2-5, with 7 bases that match TRBD1. The germline CDR1 and CDR2 sequences are ENHRY and SYGVKD. This CDR3 spans 14 amino acids. This CDR3 reads CATSETGSGETQYF. The DNA for the CDR3 is TGTGCCACCAGTGAGACAGGGTCGGGGGAGACCCAGTACTTC.

Comment on this clone: The sample carries other DNA sequences with the same CDR3. The V and J genes are TRBV4-3 and TRBJ1-6, with TRBD1 as a possible D gene (5 bases). V lost 0 bases and J lost 6, with 24 bases in between. The length of the CDR3 is 20 residues. CDR1 and CDR2 (germline): LGHNA, YSLEER. DNA for the CDR3: TGCGCCAGCAGCCAAGATGAGTTAGTGGAGGGGTCCCTTTTTAATTCACCCCTCCACTTT. It is translated as CASSQDELVEGSLFNSPLHF.

This chain connects TRBV2 to TRBJ1-5; 7 positions agree with TRBD1. CDR3 length equals 14 residues. CDR1 is SNHLY and CDR2 is FYNNEI in the germline V gene. Unmatched junction bases numbered 6, after V lost 5 bases and J lost 5 bases. CDR3 region: CASSSDRSHQPQHF. CDR3 in DNA: TGTGCCAGCAGTTCGGACAGGAGTCATCAGCCCCAGCATTTT.

The gene calls are TRBV7-6 and TRBJ1-1; D not certain. Germline CDR1 is SGHVS and CDR2 is FNYEAQ. Trimming cost V 5 bases and J 6 bases, with 10 bases left between them. This CDR3 is 12 amino acids long. The DNA of the CDR3 is TGTGCCAGCAGCGCGAAGGAGGCTGAAGCTTTCTTT. Translated: CASSAKEAEAFF.

This clone was found a few times. The chain employs TRBV28 and TRBJ2-7; tentatively, D is TRBD1 (6 bases). The CDR3 has 15 residues. Trimming took off 4 bases at V and 2 bases at J, with 15 bases between the two ends. Germline V lookup: CDR1 MDHEN, CDR2 SYDVKM. The CDR3: CASSSTSTGTYEQYF. The CDR3 bases are TGTGCCAGCAGTTCCACATCGACAGGCACCTACGAGCAGTACTTC.

This clone was seen only once. DNA for the CDR3: TGTGCCAGTAGCGCTACTAGCGGGTTCCCGAATGAGCAGTTCTTC. Its protein is CASSATSGFPNEQFF. The rearrangement joins TRBV19 to TRBJ2-1; 9 bases line up with TRBD2. The CDR3 sequence is 15 residues long. Germline V gene lookup returns CDR1 LNHDA and CDR2 SQIVND (reference sequence). After removal of 6 bases from V and 7 bases from J, the junction contained 10 bases not matched to a gene.

J is TRBJ2-7 and V is TRBV4-2; possibly TRBD2 for D (5 bases). V was cut by 0 bases and J by 5 bases, with 11 bases left in between. Germline V gene data show CDR1 as LGHNA and CDR2 as YNFKEQ. The CDR3 runs to 14 residues. Written as DNA, the CDR3 is TGTGCCAGCAGCCAAGAGGGCACTAGGCACGAGCAGTACTTC. It is translated as CASSQEGTRHEQYF.